The following is a T cell receptor (beta chain) sequence with its context. This clone was seen a single time. The antigen this receptor binds is unknown. The input lacks base qualities; no much larger clone sits a single base away. V gives up 5 bases and J gives up 5 bases, and the segment between their germline ends measures 9 bases. The germline V gene (reference sequence) specifies SEHNR as CDR1 and FQNEAQ as CDR2. From the cysteine through the phenylalanine, the CDR3 covers 12 amino acids. Kept here is only the CDR3 DNA, which spans 36 bases and is read in frame from base 1. TCR CDR3 regions were amplified from genomic DNA by multiplex PCR using the deep immunoSEQ assay. Extracted genomic DNA from each cell subset was spread evenly across all wells of several immunoSEQ 96-well plates, with each plate serving as a replicate. For sorted subsets, about 220 ng of genomic DNA, equivalent to around 29,000 T cell genomes, went into each replicate PCR. The purified libraries were quantified using a Qubit 3.0 fluorometer, sized with a Bioanalyzer 2100, and then quantified again using the KAPA Library Quantification kit. Every immunoSEQ 96-well plate was sequenced on a dedicated single-read 150-cycle Illumina NextSeq 550 flow cell. In the authors' own workflow: Because only junctional sequences without quality scores were contained in the immunoSEQ output, filtering matching that applied to full-length reads could not be performed. To assign V/J genes and CDR3, sequences were annotated using PyIR, a Python wrapper for IgBLAST v1.9, with IMGT germline references. Reads were filtered out if the reads had weak V/J assignments (E-value above 1e-6), no CDR3, stop codons, out-of-frame junctions, or ambiguous translated residues. V3J clonotypes were defined by identical inferred V gene, J gene, and CDR3 amino acid sequence. Percentage overlap between repertoires was calculated by dividing the number of shared unique clonotypes by the size of the smaller repertoire. Three approaches were used to assess repertoire richness: RTK rarefaction, the Chao1 estimator, and Recon v2.1 estimates of unobserved clonotypes. Generation probabilities for all TCRbeta clonotypes obtained by the gDNA method from several donors were computed using OLGA. The table was pulled from immuneACCESS by TCRdb, which kept in-frame rearrangements only. Such tables lose some clones; where checked, under half of the loss comes from unresolved V genes, and the rest has no known cause. That table supplies the V and J calls and clone size; D and trimming were determined from the DNA. Across this sample there are a few million clones, with approximately 94% seen only once. Roughly 0.14% of the sample is in the top ten clones.

Healthy HIV-negative adults with no recently reported acute infections or vaccinations were included as donors. Every donor was a Caucasian adult residing in Nashville, Tennessee, USA. CD4+ T cells were enriched through magnetic negative selection, after which naive cells were positively selected on CD45RA and the remaining negative fraction served as the memory subset. Blood was obtained by leukapheresis, after which PBMCs were separated by Ficoll-Histopaque density gradient centrifugation and cryopreserved in liquid nitrogen vapor phase. Purity and quantity of every magnetically sorted T cell population were checked by analytical flow cytometry. From each sorted fraction, genomic DNA was isolated and quantified by UV absorbance on a Nanodrop 2000c. This sample is drawn from a study of shared clonotypes between healthy human individuals (TCRdb year 2020). Describing the broader study: A few men and two women, aged 18 to 49 years, made up the cohort. Different laboratories and diverse techniques were used to prepare libraries and sequence TCR repertoires, to increase sequencing depth and limit assay-specific biases. To estimate repertoire size and how much clonotype sharing occurs between individuals, the study deeply sequenced the blood TCR repertoires of five healthy adults. Leukapheresis yielded between about 0.94 and 8.9 billion PBMCs per donor. For each donor, CD4 naive and CD4 memory were each run on three plates, CD8 naive on two plates, and CD8 memory on one plate.

What the authors observed across the whole study: Sampling was limited to blood, and TCR repertoires in tissue likely differ from TCR repertoires in blood. Incomplete sequencing was indicated by rarefaction of sorted-subset datasets, despite the large sequencing depth. About 4.5% of naive CD4, 3.5% of naive CD8, about 2.4% of memory CD4, and more than 0.35% of memory CD8 clonotypes were shared across several donors. Compared with non-shared clonotypes, the clonotypes found in all four sorted-subset donors had higher generation probabilities. Because the study included only a small number of donors, the genetic and exposure-history diversity represented was limited. Based on pairwise subsampling, the degree of clonotype sharing among donors was expected to be affected by sequencing depth. Larger estimated clonotype richness was generally found for naive subsets than for memory subsets.

Sequencing was done on a sample of naive CD4+ T cells sorted from blood. This sample's cell subset or site label indicates: CD45RA+ positively selected. Recombination connected TRBV7-9 to TRBJ1-1; 5 matching bases give a weak D call of TRBD1. This TCR came from a young man in good health. For the CDR3, the sequence is CASSRGFTEAFF. The nucleotides read TGTGCCAGCAGCCGGGGCTTTACTGAAGCTTTCTTT.